These 18 T cell receptor beta chains originate from one sample sequenced in a study of OX40 agonist ivuxolimab in advanced cancers. Generated by immunoSEQ multiplex PCR, the TCRdb table keeps only in-frame clones and is missing some. The sample contains 55,000 to 65,000 clones, approximately 90% of which appear only once. Sample: CD4+ or CD8+ T cells sorted from blood, taken in a trial of the OX40 agonist ivuxolimab. Receptor source: an adult with an advanced solid tumor such as melanoma, head and neck, liver or kidney cancer.

The V call is TRBV6-5, the J call TRBJ1-2; TRBD1 matches at 10 bases. Germline V CDR1 and CDR2: MNHEY, SVGAGI. With 6 bases clipped from V and 3 bases from J, the junction kept 4 bases outside the gene matches. This CDR3 is 14 amino acids long. In DNA form, the CDR3 reads TGTGCCAGCAGCCCCGGGACAGGGGACTATGGCTACACCTTC. Its protein product is CASSPGTGDYGYTF.

The chain links TRBV19 to TRBJ2-1; TRBD2 aligns across 7 bases. Germline values: CDR1 LNHDA, CDR2 SQIVND (reference sequence). V was pared by 8 bases and J by 6 bases, with 7 bases of the junction left unmatched. CDR3 length: 13 residues. The CDR3 nucleotides are TGTGCCAGTTCGACTAGCTTAGGCAATGAGCAGTTCTTC. This codes for CASSTSLGNEQFF.

The chain employs TRBV7-2 and TRBJ2-7; D remains unclear. CDR1 is SGHTA and CDR2 is FQGNSA in the germline V gene. Deletions cut 2 bases from V and 5 bases from J, with 7 bases between. The CDR3 extends over 12 amino acids. Here the CDR3 DNA reads TGTGCCAGCAGCTTATGGCCTAACGAGCAGTACTTC. It specifies CASSLWPNEQYF. The full variable domain, completed using reference TRBV7-2 and TRBJ2-7, is GAGVSQSPSNKVTEKGKDVELRCDPISGHTALYWYRQSLGQGLEFLIYFQGNSAPDKSGLPSDRFSAERTGGSVSTLTIQRTQQEDSAVYLCASSLWPNEQYFGPGTRLTVT.

The J gene is TRBJ1-4, the V gene TRBV5-6; D call uncertain. Germline loops: CDR1 SGHDT, CDR2 YYEEEE. There are 13 residues in the CDR3. V was trimmed by 2 bases and J by 2 bases, leaving 4 bases between them. The CDR3, as DNA: TGTGCCAGCAGCTTTGGGACTAATGAAAAACTGTTTTTT. Residues: CASSFGTNEKLFF. The full variable domain, with the rest looked up from reference TRBV5-6 and TRBJ1-4, is DAGVTQSPTHLIKTRGQQVTLRCSPKSGHDTVSWYQQALGQGPQFIFQYYEEEERQRGNFPDRFSGHQFPNYSSELNVNALLLGDSALYLCASSFGTNEKLFFGSGTQLSVL.

V is TRBV28 and J is TRBJ2-1, with 9 bases matching TRBD2. V lost 2 bases and J lost 5; bases outside the gene matches: 7. This CDR3 has 16 amino acids. Looked up from germline, CDR1 is MDHEN and CDR2 is SYDVKM. CDR3 nucleotides: TGTGCCAGCAGTTTACGAATAGCGGGGGCTAACAATGAGCAGTTCTTC. Protein sequence: CASSLRIAGANNEQFF.

This chain uses TRBV5-6 with TRBJ1-2, with 7 positions matching TRBD1. The CDR3 loop spans 15 amino acids. In germline, CDR1 is SGHDT, CDR2 YYEEEE. V was clipped by 4 bases and J by 3 bases; unmatched bases: 9. This CDR3 is CASSKEPGQYYGYTF. In DNA, the CDR3 is TGTGCCAGCAGCAAGGAACCGGGACAGTACTATGGCTACACCTTC.

This chain links TRBV9 with TRBJ1-2; perhaps TRBD1 as D (6 bases). Trimming took 1 base from V and 0 from J, leaving 13 bases between them. The CDR3 spans 16 residues. Per the germline V gene, CDR1 is SGDLS and CDR2 is YYNGEE. CDR3 protein: CASSVTGTPTNYGYTF. The CDR3 DNA is TGTGCCAGCAGCGTAACCGGGACACCTACTAACTATGGCTACACCTTC.

The chain uses TRBV27 and TRBJ2-3, with D possibly being TRBD1 (6 bases). The CDR3 has 14 residues. V was pared by 8 bases and J by 3 bases, with 15 bases between. Germline CDR1 is MNHEY and CDR2 is SMNVEV (reference sequence). The CDR3 is CASRGRGRTDTQYF. The CDR3, as DNA: TGTGCCAGCCGGGGAAGGGGGAGAACAGATACGCAGTATTTT.

This chain joins TRBV6-5 and TRBJ1-5; D remains unclear. Trimming stripped 6 bases from V and 5 bases from J, with 11 bases between. CDR1 and CDR2 (germline): MNHEY, SVGAGI. The length of the CDR3 is 13 residues. As DNA, the CDR3 is TGTGCCAGCAGCCTCGGAAGCGATCAGCCCCAGCATTTT. Its protein product is CASSLGSDQPQHF.

J is TRBJ1-1 and V is TRBV9; possibly TRBD1 for D (6 bases). With 3 bases removed from V and 1 base from J, the gap between germline ends came to 13 bases. The CDR3 spans 15 residues. Per germline, CDR1 SGDLS and CDR2 YYNGEE. The CDR3 DNA sequence: TGTGCCAGCAGCGCCCGGTGGGGGGCGAACACTGAAGCTTTCTTT. Translation: CASSARWGANTEAFF.

The chain recombines TRBV28 with TRBJ2-3; TRBD2 matches 8 bases. Germline V gives CDR1 MDHEN, CDR2 SYDVKM. J was trimmed by 1 base and V by 7 bases; bases with no gene match: 7. The CDR3 covers 15 residues. CDR3 protein: CASIRAGARTDTQYF. The CDR3 coding sequence is TGTGCCAGCATTCGAGCGGGGGCCCGCACAGATACGCAGTATTTT.

The chain employs TRBV2 and TRBJ2-2; D might be TRBD1 (6 bases). Trimming left V 7 bases short and J 4 bases short, with 13 bases between. CDR3 length: 14 residues. Germline CDR1 SNHLY, CDR2 FYNNEI. In DNA, the CDR3 is TGTGCCAGCACCCAGGACAGCGGCACCGGGGAGCTGTTTTTT. Translation: CASTQDSGTGELFF.

J is TRBJ2-7 and V is TRBV29-1, with 14 bases aligning to TRBD2. The CDR3 is made up of 15 amino acids. V lost 5 bases, J lost 1 base, and 4 bases stayed unmatched. CDR1 is SQVTM and CDR2 is ANQGSEA in the germline V gene. The CDR3 loop reads CSVPGLAGGSYEQYF. The CDR3 nucleotides read TGCAGCGTTCCCGGACTAGCGGGGGGATCCTACGAGCAGTACTTC.

V usage is TRBV9 and J usage is TRBJ1-5; D possibly corresponds to TRBD1 (5 bases). Germline V gives CDR1 SGDLS, CDR2 YYNGEE. The CDR3 covers 15 residues. V lost 3 bases and J lost 5, with 15 bases in between. The chain's CDR3 is CASSGGKEGDQPQHF. CDR3 in DNA: TGTGCCAGCAGCGGGGGGAAGGAGGGAGATCAGCCCCAGCATTTT.

The chain uses TRBV15 and TRBJ1-3; no definite D call. Germline CDR1 and CDR2: LNHNV and YYDKDF (reference sequence). The length of the CDR3 is 16 residues. V dropped 0 bases and J dropped 0 bases, with 9 bases sitting between them. DNA for the CDR3: TGTGCCACCAGCAGAGACGTGACCCTCTCTGGAAACACCATATATTTT. Protein product: CATSRDVTLSGNTIYF.

The chain joins TRBV7-6 to TRBJ2-7; TRBD2 agrees at 8 bases. Germline trimming cut 4 bases from V and 6 bases from J; bases unmatched to any gene: 5. The CDR3 consists of 13 residues. Germline CDR1 reads SGHVS; CDR2 reads FNYEAQ. In nucleotides, the CDR3 is TGTGCCAGCAGCTCCACGGGACTAGTCGAGCAGTACTTC. It encodes CASSSTGLVEQYF.

This clone was picked up one time. This rearrangement joins TRBV28 to TRBJ2-5, with D tentatively TRBD2 (6 bases). V was shortened by 3 bases and J by 5 bases, with 13 bases between the two germline ends. The CDR3 totals 14 residues. Per germline, CDR1 MDHEN and CDR2 SYDVKM. In nucleotides, the CDR3 is TGTGCCAGCAGTTTTGGGGGGACCGAGGAGACCCAGTACTTC. Its translation is CASSFGGTEETQYF. The whole variable domain, filled in from reference TRBV28 and TRBJ2-5, reads DVKVTQSSRYLVKRTGEKVFLECVQDMDHENMFWYRQDPGLGLRLIYFSYDVKMKEKGDIPEGYSVSREKKERFSLILESASTNQTSMYLCASSFGGTEETQYFGPGTRLLVL.

This rearrangement joins TRBV4-1 to TRBJ2-3, with D unresolved. The CDR3 runs to 15 residues. Per the germline V gene, CDR1 is MGHRA and CDR2 is YSYEKL. The V end lost 2 bases, the J end lost 0 bases, and 9 bases lay between the germline ends. DNA of the CDR3: TGCGCCAGCAGCCAAAACCCACTAAGCACAGATACGCAGTATTTT. It yields the protein CASSQNPLSTDTQYF.